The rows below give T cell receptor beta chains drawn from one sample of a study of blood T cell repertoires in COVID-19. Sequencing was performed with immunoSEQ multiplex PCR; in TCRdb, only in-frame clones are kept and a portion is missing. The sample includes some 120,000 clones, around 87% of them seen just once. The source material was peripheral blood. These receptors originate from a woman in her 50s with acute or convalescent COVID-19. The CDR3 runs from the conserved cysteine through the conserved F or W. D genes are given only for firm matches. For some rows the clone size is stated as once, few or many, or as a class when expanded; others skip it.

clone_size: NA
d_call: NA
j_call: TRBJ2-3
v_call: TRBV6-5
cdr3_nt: TGTGCCACACGGGACTTCGGGGGAACCACAGATACGCAGTATTTT
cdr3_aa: CATRDFGGTTDTQYF

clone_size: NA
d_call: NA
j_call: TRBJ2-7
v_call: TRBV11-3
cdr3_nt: TGTGCCAGCAGCTTTTATACTAGCATATCCTACGAGCAGTACTTC
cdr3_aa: CASSFYTSISYEQYF

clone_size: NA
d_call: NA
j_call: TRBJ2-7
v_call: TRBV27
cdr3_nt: TGTGCCAGCAGTTCTTTTTCGACAGCGAGCTCCTACGAGCAGTACTTC
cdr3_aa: CASSSFSTASSYEQYF

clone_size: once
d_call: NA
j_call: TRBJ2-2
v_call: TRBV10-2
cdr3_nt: TGCGCCAGCAGTGAAGAACTAGCGAACACCGGGGAGCTGTTTTTT
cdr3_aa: CASSEELANTGELFF

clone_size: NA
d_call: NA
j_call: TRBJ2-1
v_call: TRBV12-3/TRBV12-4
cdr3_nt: TGTGCCACCTCTAGAGGGAATGAGCAGTTCTTC
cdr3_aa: CATSRGNEQFF

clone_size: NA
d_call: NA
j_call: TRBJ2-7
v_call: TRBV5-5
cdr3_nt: TGTGCCAGCAGCTTGCTCCCCTCCTACGAGCAGTACTTC
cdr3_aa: CASSLLPSYEQYF

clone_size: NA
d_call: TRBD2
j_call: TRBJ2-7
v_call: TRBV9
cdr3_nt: TGTGCCAGCAGCGCCGGGACTAGGGACTACGAGCAGTACTTC
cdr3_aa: CASSAGTRDYEQYF

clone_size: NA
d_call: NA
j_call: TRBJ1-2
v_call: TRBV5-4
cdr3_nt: TGTGCCAGCAAAAAAAGCTTATTAAACTATGGCTACACCTTC
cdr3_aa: CASKKSLLNYGYTF

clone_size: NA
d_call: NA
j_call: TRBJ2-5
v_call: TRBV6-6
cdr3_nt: TGTGCCAGCAGCTCTAAGAGGGAACAAGAGACCCAGTACTTC
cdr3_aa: CASSSKREQETQYF

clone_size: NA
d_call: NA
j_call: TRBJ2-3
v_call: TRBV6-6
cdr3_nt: TGTGCCAGCAGCTTGGGGAGGTGGGGAGATACGCAGTATTTT
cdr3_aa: CASSLGRWGDTQYF

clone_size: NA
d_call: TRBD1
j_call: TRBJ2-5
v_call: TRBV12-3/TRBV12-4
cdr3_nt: TGTGCCAGCAGTTTTGACAGGGTGACCCAGTACTTC
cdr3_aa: CASSFDRVTQYF

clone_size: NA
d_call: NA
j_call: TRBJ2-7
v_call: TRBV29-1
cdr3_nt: TGCAGCGTTTCGATTCAGGGAAGCGAGCAGTACTTC
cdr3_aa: CSVSIQGSEQYF

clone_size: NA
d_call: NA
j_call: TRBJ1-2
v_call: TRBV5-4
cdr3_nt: TGTGCCAGCAGCTTGCCCCCGACAGGTGACTATGGCTACACCTTC
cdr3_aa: CASSLPPTGDYGYTF

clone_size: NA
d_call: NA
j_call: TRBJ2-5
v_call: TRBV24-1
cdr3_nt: TGTGCCACCAGGTCCGCAGAAGAGACCCAGTACTTC
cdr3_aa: CATRSAEETQYF

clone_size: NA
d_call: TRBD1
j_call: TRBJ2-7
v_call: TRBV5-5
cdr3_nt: TGTGCCAGCAGCTGGGGGACAGGGATTGGCTACGAGCAGTACTTC
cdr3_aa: CASSWGTGIGYEQYF

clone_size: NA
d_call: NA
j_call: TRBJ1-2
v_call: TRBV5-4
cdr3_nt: TGTGCCAGCAGCTTGGGGACAAAAGGGCAAGCTAACTATGGCTACACCTTC
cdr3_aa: CASSLGTKGQANYGYTF

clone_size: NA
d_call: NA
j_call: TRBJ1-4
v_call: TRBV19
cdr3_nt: TGTGCCAGTAGTGGGGGCCAAGGCTCAACTAATGAAAAACTGTTTTTT
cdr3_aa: CASSGGQGSTNEKLFF

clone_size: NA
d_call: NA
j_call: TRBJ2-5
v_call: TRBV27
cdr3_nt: TGTGCCAGCAGCCTAAATCAGGGGACCCAGTACTTC
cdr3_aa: CASSLNQGTQYF

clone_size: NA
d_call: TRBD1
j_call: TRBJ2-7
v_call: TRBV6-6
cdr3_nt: TGTGCCAGCAGTTACGGGGGGACAGGAGCCTACGAGCAGTACTTC
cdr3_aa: CASSYGGTGAYEQYF

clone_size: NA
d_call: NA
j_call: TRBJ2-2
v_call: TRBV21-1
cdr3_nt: TGTGCCAGCACCTTGAACCGGGACAGGAGTTTTGAGCTGTTTTTT
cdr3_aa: CASTLNRDRSFELFF

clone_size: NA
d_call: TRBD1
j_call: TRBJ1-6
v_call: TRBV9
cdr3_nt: TGTGCCAGCAGCGTAGGGTCCGGGACAGGGGGTCTCGGAACACCCCTCCACTTT
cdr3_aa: CASSVGSGTGGLGTPLHF

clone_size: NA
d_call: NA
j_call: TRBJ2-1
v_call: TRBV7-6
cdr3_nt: TGTGCCAGCAGCCCCGACAGATACAATGAGCAGTTCTTC
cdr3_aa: CASSPDRYNEQFF

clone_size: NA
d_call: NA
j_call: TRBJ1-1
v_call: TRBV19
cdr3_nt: TGTGCCAGTAGTATAAGGGGGATTGACACTGAAGCTTTCTTT
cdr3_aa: CASSIRGIDTEAFF

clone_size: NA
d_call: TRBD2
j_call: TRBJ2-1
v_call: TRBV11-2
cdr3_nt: TGTGCCAGCAGCAAGGGACTAGCGGGAACGGGAAATGAGCAGTTCTTC
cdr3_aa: CASSKGLAGTGNEQFF

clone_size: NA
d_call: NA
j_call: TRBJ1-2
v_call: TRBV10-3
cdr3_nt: TGTGCCATCAGTGAGACAGCCCGGTTAAATGGCTACACCTTC
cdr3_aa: CAISETARLNGYTF

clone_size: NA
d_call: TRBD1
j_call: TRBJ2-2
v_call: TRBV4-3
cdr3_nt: TGCGCCAGCAGCCAAGATGAGGGACAGGGCACCGGGGAGCTGTTTTTT
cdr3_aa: CASSQDEGQGTGELFF

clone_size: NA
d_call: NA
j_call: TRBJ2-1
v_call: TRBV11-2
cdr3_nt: TGTGCCAGCAGCTTAATGGGCCAGGGAAGAATCATGCGGTACAATGAGCAGTTCTTC
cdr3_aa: CASSLMGQGRIMRYNEQFF

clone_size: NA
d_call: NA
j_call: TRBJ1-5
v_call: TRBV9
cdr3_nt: TGTGCCAGCAGCGTTGAGGGTGGCAATCAGCCCCAGCATTTT
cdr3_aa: CASSVEGGNQPQHF

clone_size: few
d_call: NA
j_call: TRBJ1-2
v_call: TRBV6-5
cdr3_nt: TGTGCCAGCAGTCCTGCCGGGGTTGGCTACACCTTC
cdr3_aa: CASSPAGVGYTF

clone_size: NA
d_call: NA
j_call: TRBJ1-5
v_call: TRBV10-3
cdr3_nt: TGTGCCATCAGTGAGCACCCGGGTGAGGGCAATCAGCCCCAGCATTTT
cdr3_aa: CAISEHPGEGNQPQHF

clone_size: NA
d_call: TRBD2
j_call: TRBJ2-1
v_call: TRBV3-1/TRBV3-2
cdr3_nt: TGTGCCAGCAGCACCGGACTAGCGAACAATGAGCAGTTCTTC
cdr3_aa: CASSTGLANNEQFF

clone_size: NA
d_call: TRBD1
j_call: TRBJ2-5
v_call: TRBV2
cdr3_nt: TGTGCCAGCAAGGGGGCTTCTCAAGAGACCCAGTACTTC
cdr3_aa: CASKGASQETQYF

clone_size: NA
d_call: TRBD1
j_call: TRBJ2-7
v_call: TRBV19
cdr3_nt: TGTGCCAGTAGTATCCAGGGGGCTCCCTACGAGCAGTACTTC
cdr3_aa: CASSIQGAPYEQYF

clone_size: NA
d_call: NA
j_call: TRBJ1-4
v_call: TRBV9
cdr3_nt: TGTGCCAGCAGCAACCGGGACTCGGGGGATGAAAAACTGTTTTTT
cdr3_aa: CASSNRDSGDEKLFF

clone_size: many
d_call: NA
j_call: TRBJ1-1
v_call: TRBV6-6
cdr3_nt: TGTGCCAGCAGTTACTCGCGAACTACTGAAGCTTTCTTT
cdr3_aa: CASSYSRTTEAFF

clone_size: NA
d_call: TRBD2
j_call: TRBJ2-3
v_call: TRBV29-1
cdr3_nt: TGCAGCGGGGGGACTAGCGGGAGCACAGATACGCAGTATTTT
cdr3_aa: CSGGTSGSTDTQYF

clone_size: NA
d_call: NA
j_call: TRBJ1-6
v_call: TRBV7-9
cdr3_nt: TGTGCCAGCAGCTTAGGGCAGGAATATAATTCACCCCTCCACTTT
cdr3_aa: CASSLGQEYNSPLHF

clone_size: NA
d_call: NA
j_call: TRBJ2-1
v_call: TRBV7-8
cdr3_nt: TGTGCCAGCAGCTTAGGGCGAGAGGTTGAGCAGTTCTTC
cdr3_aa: CASSLGREVEQFF

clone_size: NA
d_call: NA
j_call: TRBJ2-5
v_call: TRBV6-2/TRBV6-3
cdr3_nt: TGTGCCAGCAGTTACTGGGCAGACCAAGAGACCCAGTACTTC
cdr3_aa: CASSYWADQETQYF

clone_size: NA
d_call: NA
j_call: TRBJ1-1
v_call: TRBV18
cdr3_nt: TGTGCCAGCTCACCACGGCAGGCGAACACTGAAGCTTTCTTT
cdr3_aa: CASSPRQANTEAFF

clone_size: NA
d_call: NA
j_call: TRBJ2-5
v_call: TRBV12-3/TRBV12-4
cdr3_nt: TGTGCCAGCAGTTTCCCAAATGAAGAGACCCAGTACTTC
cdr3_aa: CASSFPNEETQYF

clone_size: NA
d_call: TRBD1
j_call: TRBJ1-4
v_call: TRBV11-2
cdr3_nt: TGTGCCAGCAGCCCCCGGACAGGGGGTAGGACTAATGAAAAACTGTTTTTT
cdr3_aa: CASSPRTGGRTNEKLFF

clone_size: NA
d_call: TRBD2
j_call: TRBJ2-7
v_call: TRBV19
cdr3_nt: TGTGCCAGTAGCCCCCATAGCGGGAGCTCATACGAGCAGTACTTC
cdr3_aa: CASSPHSGSSYEQYF

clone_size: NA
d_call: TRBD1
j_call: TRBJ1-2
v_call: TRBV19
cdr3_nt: TGTGCCAGTAGGGGACAGTTCTATGGCTACACCTTC
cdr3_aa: CASRGQFYGYTF

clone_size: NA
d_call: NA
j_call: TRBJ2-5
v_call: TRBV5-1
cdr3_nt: TGCGCCAGCAGCGTGGCCGGGACAACGCAAGAGACCCAGTACTTC
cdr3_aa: CASSVAGTTQETQYF

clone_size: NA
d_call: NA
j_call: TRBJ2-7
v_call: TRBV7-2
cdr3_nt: TGTGCCAGCAGCTTCGCGGGACCCTACGAGCAGTACTTC
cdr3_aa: CASSFAGPYEQYF

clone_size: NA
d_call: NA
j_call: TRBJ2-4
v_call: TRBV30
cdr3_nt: TGTGCCTGGAGTCTCGAAAACATTCAGTACTTC
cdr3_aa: CAWSLENIQYF

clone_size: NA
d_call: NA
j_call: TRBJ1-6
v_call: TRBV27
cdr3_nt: TGTGCCAGCAGTCTTGACAAGGCCACATCTAATTCACCCCTCCACTTT
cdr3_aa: CASSLDKATSNSPLHF

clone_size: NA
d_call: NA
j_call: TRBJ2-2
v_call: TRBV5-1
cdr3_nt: TGCGCCAGCAGCTTGTCACAGGGTGTCACCGGGGAGCTGTTTTTT
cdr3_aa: CASSLSQGVTGELFF

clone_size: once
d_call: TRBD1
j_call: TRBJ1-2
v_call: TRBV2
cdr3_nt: TGTGCCAGCATCCCAGGGGGCGGGTATGGCTACACCTTC
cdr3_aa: CASIPGGGYGYTF

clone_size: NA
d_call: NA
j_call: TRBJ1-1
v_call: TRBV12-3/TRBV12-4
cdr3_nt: TGTGCCAGCAGTTTTGGCCTGCAGGCTTTCTTT
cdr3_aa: CASSFGLQAFF

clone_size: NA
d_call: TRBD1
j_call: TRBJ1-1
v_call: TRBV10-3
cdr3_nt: TGTGCCATCAGTCCCGGGACAGGGGCATCTGAAGCTTTCTTT
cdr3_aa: CAISPGTGASEAFF

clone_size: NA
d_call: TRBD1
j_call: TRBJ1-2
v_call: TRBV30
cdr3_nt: TGTGCCTGGAGTCCCCGGGACAGGGGTTACTATGGCTACACCTTC
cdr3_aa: CAWSPRDRGYYGYTF

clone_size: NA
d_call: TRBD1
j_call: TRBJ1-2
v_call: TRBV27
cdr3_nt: TGTGCCAGCAGTTCCAACAGGGGCCGCGGCTACACCTTC
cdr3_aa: CASSSNRGRGYTF

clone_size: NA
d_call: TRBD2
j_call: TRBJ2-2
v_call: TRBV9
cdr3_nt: TGTGCCAGCAGCGCGGGACTAGCGGGAGAAACCGGGGAGCTGTTTTTT
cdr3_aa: CASSAGLAGETGELFF

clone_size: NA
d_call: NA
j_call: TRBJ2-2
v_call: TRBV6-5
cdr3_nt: TGTGCCAGCAGGCGGAGTATCACCGGGGAGCTGTTTTTT
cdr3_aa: CASRRSITGELFF

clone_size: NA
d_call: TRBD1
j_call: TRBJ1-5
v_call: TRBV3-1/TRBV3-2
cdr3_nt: TGTGCCAGCAGCCTTACAGGGGCGGGACAGCCCCAGCATTTT
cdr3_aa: CASSLTGAGQPQHF

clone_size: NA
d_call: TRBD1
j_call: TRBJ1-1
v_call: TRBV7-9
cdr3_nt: TGTGCCAGCAGCCCGGGACAGTTGAACACTGAAGCTTTCTTT
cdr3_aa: CASSPGQLNTEAFF

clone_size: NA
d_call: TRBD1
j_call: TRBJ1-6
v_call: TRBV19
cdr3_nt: TGTGCCAGTAGCCCGGGACAGTATAATTCACCCCTCCACTTT
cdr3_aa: CASSPGQYNSPLHF